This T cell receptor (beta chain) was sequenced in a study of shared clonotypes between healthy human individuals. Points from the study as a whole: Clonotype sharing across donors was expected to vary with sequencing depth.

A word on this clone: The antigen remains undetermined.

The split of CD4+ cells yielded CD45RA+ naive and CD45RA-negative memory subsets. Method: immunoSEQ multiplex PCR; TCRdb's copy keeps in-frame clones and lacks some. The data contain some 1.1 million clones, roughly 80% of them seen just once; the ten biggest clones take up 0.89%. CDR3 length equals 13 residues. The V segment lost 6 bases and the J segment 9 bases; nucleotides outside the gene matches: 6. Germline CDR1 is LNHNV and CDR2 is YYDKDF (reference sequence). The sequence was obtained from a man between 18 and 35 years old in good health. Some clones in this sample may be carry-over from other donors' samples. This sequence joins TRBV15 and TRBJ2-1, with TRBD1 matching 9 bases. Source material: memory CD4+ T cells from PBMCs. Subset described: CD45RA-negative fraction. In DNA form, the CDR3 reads TGTGCCACCAGTTGGGACAGGGCCGGTGAGCAGTTCTTC. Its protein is CATSWDRAGEQFF.